This TCR beta chain was found in a study of lymphopenia after photon versus proton radiotherapy. Study results and caveats: Only patients who died were analyzed for survival; proton advantage is unproven. Photon-treated patients lost naive T cells and TCR diversity; proton-treated stayed stable. In patients who died, overall survival fell as post-nadir TCR diversity dropped more.

Sequenced by immunoSEQ multiplex PCR; TCRdb stores in-frame clones only, minus some. The sample lists tens of thousands of clones, about 83% occurring once. The germline V gene has CDR1 SGDLS and CDR2 YYNGEE. V was pared by 4 bases and J by 4 bases, with 15 bases of the junction left unmatched. CDR3 size: 18 residues. The table lists this clone with a count of one. The antigen is unknown. Sequencing used peripheral blood, obtained from a patient treated with proton-based radiotherapy. This clonotype was sampled from a woman aged 70-85 years with pancreatic cancer. The V gene is TRBV9, the J gene TRBJ2-7; 12 nucleotides match TRBD2. The CDR3 loop reads CASSPTLTSGRFSYEQYF. The CDR3 nucleotides are TGTGCCAGCAGCCCCACCCTCACTAGCGGGAGGTTCAGTTACGAGCAGTACTTC.